This TCR beta chain emerged from a study of vaccination effects on CD4 cells after COVID-19 (dated by TCRdb to about 2022). Regarding the complete study: Participants received two doses of either the BNT162b2 or the mRNA-1273 mRNA SARS-CoV-2 vaccine. Cultures from other donors in the study were sequenced using the Oncomine TCR Beta short-read assay on an Illumina iSeq 100. Altogether, 10 COVID-19 convalescent patients and 4 SARS-CoV-2-naive healthy vaccine recipients made up the full study. In both COVID-19 convalescent patients and infection-naive vaccine recipients, the study compared SARS-CoV-2 spike-specific CD4+ TCR repertoires from before mRNA vaccination with those from after it.

Results the study describes overall, beyond this receptor: Both infection-induced and vaccine-induced clones contracted markedly at late post-vaccination timepoints, which is consistent with waning T cell responses. Among healthy vaccine recipients, nearly all vaccine-induced clones were SARS-CoV-2 mono-reactive, and only 1 of 255 was cross-reactive with common cold coronaviruses. The study was limited by a small number of convalescent patients, and early post-infection timepoints were lacking.

On this clone: The antigen it recognizes is unknown. The input lacks base qualities; no much larger clone sits a single base away.

Based on the germline V gene, the CDR1 and CDR2 sequences are MNHEY and SVGAGI. The V and J ends are trimmed by 7 bases and 1 base, leaving 14 bases between them. The CDR3 sequence holds 15 residues, the cysteine and phenylalanine included. The only DNA kept is the CDR3, 45 bases in frame from the first base. The library was produced with the immunoSEQ multiplex PCR assay. DNA from the CD4+ T cells that had been cultured and isolated underwent TCR beta CDR3 sequencing. Per the original workflow: Non-productive TCR sequences were discarded, and reads were trimmed to the CDR3 region, with only CDR3s of 7 or more amino acids retained. Antigen-specific clonotypes were identified with the MANAFEST web app by comparing expansion in peptide wells against reference cultures. To be called positive, a clone needed expansion at FDR<0.05 compared with the reference and with all other wells, an odds ratio greater than 5, and a frequency greater than 0.1% in two replicate wells. A clonotype was defined as cross-reactive if the clonotype was significantly expanded both in SARS-CoV-2 spike wells and in at least one common cold coronavirus spike condition. Levenshtein distance calculated with the stringdist R package was used to assess CDR3 similarity, and unrooted trees were constructed with ape in R 3.6.1. Here the immuneACCESS table is served through TCRdb, limited to in-frame sequences with V and J called. Missing clones are a known gap in these copies; in checked studies unresolved V genes cover under half, and the rest lacks a known reason. The DNA was the basis for D and trimming; V, J and clone size are from that table. The sample table shows fewer than 25,000 clones, and 76% are seen once. The biggest ten clones account for 10% of the sample.

To identify antigen-specific CD4+ T cell clonotypes by their expansion, the ViraFEST assay first stimulated PBMC with viral peptide pools and then applied TCR sequencing. After less than eleven days of culture, CD4+ T cells were isolated with the EasySep CD4+ T cell isolation kit. Negative nucleocapsid antibody results before and after vaccination confirmed that the healthy vaccine recipients had no prior SARS-CoV-2 infection. Each well held two million PBMC cultured in IMDM containing around 5% human AB serum, 8.5 to 10 IU/ml IL-2 and gentamicin, along with around 9.4 ug/ml peptides. Half of the culture medium was replaced with fresh IL-2-containing medium on days 3 and 7. Unless noted otherwise, every peptide stimulation condition was grown in triplicate wells. PBMC were separated from whole blood using Ficoll-Paque Plus gradient centrifugation and were then either cryopreserved at -140C or used fresh. The spike proteins of SARS-CoV-2 and of the common cold coronaviruses HCoV-NL63, HCoV-OC43 and HCoV-229E were spanned by overlapping peptide pools. The QIAamp micro DNA kit was used to extract genomic DNA from the cultured CD4+ T cells.

Rearrangement joined TRBV6-5 to TRBJ1-3; no confident D gene assignment can be made. Source: CD4+ T cells from PBMCs cultured with HCoV-NL63 spike peptides, taken before COVID-19 vaccination. The cell subset or site label, read with the paper, signifies: HCoV-NL63 spike overlapping peptide pool stimulation. The source is a human donor who received a COVID-19 vaccine. The DNA reads as follows: TGTGCCAGCAAACCCGATAGGGATTCTGGAAACACCATATATTTT. This is translated as CASKPDRDSGNTIYF.